The sequence of this T cell receptor beta chain was determined in a study of OX40 agonist ivuxolimab in advanced cancers. Overall study context: Patients with hepatocellular carcinoma, melanoma, renal cell or head and neck cancer made up the dose-escalation patients. Antecedent anti-PD-1, anti-PD-L1 or anti-CTLA-4 therapy was permissible, with about 40% having received some. Study outcomes and limitations: On average, a greater number of expanded clones characterised CD8+ T cells relative to CD4+.

Worth noting for this clone: What it recognizes is unknown.

Blood specimens came from baseline, cycle 4 day 1, and cycle 7 day 1. V shed 8 bases and J 2 bases; nucleotides not matched to a gene: 9. Germline V gives CDR1 SNHLY, CDR2 FYNNEI. The CDR3 extends over 14 amino acids. The data were produced by immunoSEQ multiplex PCR, yet TCRdb's version contains in-frame clones alone and is incomplete. The table includes around 100,000 clones, less than 95% detected once. The rearrangement joins TRBV2 to TRBJ2-7; the match to TRBD2 covers 7 bases. This TCR came from an adult with an advanced solid tumor such as melanoma, head and neck, liver or kidney cancer. This sample comprised CD4+ or CD8+ T cells sorted from blood, obtained in a trial of the OX40 agonist ivuxolimab. The CDR3 reads CASQVAGATYEQYF. In DNA, the CDR3 is TGTGCCAGCCAAGTAGCGGGTGCAACCTACGAGCAGTACTTC.